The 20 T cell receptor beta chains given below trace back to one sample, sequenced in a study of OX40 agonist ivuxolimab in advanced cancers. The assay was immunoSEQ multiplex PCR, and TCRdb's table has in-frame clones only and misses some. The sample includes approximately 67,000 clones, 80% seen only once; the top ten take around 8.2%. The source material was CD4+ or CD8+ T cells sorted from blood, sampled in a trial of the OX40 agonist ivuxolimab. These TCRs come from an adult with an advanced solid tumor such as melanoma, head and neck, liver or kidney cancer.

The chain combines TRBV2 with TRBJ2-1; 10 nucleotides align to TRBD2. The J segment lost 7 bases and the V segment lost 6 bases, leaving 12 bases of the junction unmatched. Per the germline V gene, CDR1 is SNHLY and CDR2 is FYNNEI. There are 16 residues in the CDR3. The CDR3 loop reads CASSLLGAGGTNEQFF. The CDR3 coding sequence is TGTGCCAGCAGCCTTCTGGGAGCGGGGGGGACAAATGAGCAGTTCTTC.

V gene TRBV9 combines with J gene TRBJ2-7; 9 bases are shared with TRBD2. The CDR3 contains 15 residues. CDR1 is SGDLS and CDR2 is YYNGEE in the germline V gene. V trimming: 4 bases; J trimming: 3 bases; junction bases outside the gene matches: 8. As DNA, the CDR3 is TGTGCCAGCAGCCCTCACCTTAGCGGGAGCTACGAGCAGTACTTC. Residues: CASSPHLSGSYEQYF.

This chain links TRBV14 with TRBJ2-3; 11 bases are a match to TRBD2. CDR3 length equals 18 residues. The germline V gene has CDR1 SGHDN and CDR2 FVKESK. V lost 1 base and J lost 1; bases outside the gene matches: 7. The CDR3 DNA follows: TGTGCCAGCAGCCAAGGCCGGACTAGCGGGTCAGGCACAGATACGCAGTATTTT. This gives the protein CASSQGRTSGSGTDTQYF.

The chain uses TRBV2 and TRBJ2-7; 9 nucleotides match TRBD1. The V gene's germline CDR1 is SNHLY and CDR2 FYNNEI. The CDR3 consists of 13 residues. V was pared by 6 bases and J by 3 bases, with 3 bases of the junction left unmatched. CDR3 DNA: TGTGCCAGCAGGCGACAGGGGGTCTACGAGCAGTACGTC. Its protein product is CASRRQGVYEQYV.

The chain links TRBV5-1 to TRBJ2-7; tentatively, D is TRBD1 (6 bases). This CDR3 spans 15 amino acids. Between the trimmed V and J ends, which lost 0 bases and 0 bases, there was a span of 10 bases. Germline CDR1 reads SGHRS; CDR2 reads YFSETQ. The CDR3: CASSLEGRGSYEQYF. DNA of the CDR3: TGCGCCAGCAGCTTGGAGGGCAGGGGCTCCTACGAGCAGTACTTC.

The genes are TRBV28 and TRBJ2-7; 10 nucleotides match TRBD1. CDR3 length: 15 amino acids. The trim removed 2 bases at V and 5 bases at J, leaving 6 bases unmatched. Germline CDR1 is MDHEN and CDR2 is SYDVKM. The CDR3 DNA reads TGTGCCAGCAGTTTAAAGAGGGACAGGGGCCACGAGCAGTACTTC. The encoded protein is CASSLKRDRGHEQYF.

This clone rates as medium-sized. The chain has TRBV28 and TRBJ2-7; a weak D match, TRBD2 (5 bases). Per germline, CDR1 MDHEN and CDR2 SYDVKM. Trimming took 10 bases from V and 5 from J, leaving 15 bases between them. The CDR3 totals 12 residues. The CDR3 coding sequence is TGTGCCATCGCTAGTGGGAGAGACGAGCAGTACTTC. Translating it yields CAIASGRDEQYF.

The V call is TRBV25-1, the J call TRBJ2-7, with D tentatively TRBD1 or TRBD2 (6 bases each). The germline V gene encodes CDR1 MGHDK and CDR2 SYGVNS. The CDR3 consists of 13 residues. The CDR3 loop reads CTSSEGGPYEQYV. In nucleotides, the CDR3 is TGTACCAGCAGTGAAGGGGGGCCTTACGAGCAGTACGTC.

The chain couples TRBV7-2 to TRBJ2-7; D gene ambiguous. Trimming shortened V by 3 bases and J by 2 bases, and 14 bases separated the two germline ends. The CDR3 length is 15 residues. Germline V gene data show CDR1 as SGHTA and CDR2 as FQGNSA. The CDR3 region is CASSFRTDPTYEQYF. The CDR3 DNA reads TGTGCCAGCAGCTTCAGGACGGATCCTACCTACGAGCAGTACTTC.

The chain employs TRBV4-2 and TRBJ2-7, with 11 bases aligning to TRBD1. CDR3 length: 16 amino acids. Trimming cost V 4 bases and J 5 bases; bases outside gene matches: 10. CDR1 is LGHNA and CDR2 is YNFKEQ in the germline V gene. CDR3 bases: TGTGCCAGCAGCCCACACAGGACAGGGGGCGTTAACGAGCAGTACTTC. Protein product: CASSPHRTGGVNEQYF.

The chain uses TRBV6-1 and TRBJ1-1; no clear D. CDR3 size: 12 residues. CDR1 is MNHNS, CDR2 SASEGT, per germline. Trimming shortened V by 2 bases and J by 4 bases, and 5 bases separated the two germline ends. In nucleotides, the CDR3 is TGTGCCAGCAGTGAAAGAGGCACTGAAGCTTTCTTT. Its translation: CASSERGTEAFF.

The CDR3 DNA reads TGCGCCAGCAGCTTGGGTCCTGGGGACACTGAAGCTTTCTTT. It translates to CASSLGPGDTEAFF. The chain combines TRBV5-1 with TRBJ1-1; no definite D call. The V gene's germline CDR1 is SGHRS and CDR2 YFSETQ. The ends were cut back, 0 bases at V and 3 bases at J, with 9 bases in the middle. This CDR3 has 14 residues.

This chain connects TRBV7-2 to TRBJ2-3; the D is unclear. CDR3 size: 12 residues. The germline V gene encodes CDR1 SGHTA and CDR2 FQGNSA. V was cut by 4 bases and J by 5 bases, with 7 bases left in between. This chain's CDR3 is CASSSYRDTQYF. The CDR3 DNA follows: TGTGCCAGCAGCTCTTATAGAGATACGCAGTATTTT.

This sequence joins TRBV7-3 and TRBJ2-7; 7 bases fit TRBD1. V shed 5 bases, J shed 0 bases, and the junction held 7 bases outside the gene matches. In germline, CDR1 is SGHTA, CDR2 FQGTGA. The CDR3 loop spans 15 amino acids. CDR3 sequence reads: CASSPPGQSSYEQYV. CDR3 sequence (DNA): TGTGCCAGCAGCCCGCCGGGACAGTCCTCCTACGAGCAGTACGTC.

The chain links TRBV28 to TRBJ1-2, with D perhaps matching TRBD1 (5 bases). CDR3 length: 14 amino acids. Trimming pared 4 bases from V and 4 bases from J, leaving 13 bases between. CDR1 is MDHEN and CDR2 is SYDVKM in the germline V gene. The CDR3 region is CASSSSGGVYGYTF. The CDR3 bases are TGTGCCAGCAGTTCCTCGGGGGGGGTCTATGGCTACACCTTC.

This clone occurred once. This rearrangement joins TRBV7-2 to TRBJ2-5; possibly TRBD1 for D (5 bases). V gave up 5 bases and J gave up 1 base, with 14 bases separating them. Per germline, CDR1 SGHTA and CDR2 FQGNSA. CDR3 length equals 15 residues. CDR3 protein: CASSDRRGAQETQYF. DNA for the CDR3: TGTGCCAGCAGCGATCGACGTGGGGCCCAAGAGACCCAGTACTTC. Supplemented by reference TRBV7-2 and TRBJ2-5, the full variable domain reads GAGVSQSPSNKVTEKGKDVELRCDPISGHTALYWYRQSLGQGLEFLIYFQGNSAPDKSGLPSDRFSAERTGGSVSTLTIQRTQQEDSAVYLCASSDRRGAQETQYFGPGTRLLVL.

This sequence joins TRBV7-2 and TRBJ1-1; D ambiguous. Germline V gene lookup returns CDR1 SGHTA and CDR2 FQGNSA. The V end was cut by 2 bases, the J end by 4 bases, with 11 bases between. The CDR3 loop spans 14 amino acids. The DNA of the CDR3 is TGTGCCAGCAGCTTAAAGCAACTGGGCACTGAAGCTTTCTTT. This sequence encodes CASSLKQLGTEAFF.

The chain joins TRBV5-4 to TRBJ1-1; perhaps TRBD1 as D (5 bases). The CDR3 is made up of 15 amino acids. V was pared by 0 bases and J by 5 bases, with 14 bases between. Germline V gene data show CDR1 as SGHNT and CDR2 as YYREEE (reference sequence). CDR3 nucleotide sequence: TGTGCCAGCAGCTTGGGGGGACGGTGGAGGACTGAAGCTTTCTTT. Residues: CASSLGGRWRTEAFF. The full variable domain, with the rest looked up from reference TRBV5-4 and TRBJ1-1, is ETGVTQSPTHLIKTRGQQVTLRCSSQSGHNTVSWYQQALGQGPQFIFQYYREEENGRGNFPPRFSGLQFPNYSSELNVNALELDDSALYLCASSLGGRWRTEAFFGQGTRLTVV.

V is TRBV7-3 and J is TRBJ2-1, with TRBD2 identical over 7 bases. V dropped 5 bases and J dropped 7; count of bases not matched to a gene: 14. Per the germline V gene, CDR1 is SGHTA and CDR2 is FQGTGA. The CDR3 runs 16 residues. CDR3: CASSPTGTTFTNEQFF. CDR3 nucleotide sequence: TGTGCCAGCAGCCCCACCGGGACTACCTTCACAAATGAGCAGTTCTTC.

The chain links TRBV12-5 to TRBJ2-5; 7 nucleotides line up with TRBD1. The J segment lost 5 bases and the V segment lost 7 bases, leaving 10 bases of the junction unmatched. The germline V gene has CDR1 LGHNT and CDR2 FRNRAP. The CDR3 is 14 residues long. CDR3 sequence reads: CASARDSDRETQYF. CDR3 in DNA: TGTGCTAGTGCCCGGGACAGCGATCGGGAGACCCAGTACTTC. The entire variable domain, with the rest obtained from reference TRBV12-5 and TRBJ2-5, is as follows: DARVTQTPRHKVTEMGQEVTMRCQPILGHNTVFWYRQTMMQGLELLAYFRNRAPLDDSGMPKDRFSAEMPDATLATLKIQPSEPRDSAVYFCASARDSDRETQYFGPGTRLLVL.